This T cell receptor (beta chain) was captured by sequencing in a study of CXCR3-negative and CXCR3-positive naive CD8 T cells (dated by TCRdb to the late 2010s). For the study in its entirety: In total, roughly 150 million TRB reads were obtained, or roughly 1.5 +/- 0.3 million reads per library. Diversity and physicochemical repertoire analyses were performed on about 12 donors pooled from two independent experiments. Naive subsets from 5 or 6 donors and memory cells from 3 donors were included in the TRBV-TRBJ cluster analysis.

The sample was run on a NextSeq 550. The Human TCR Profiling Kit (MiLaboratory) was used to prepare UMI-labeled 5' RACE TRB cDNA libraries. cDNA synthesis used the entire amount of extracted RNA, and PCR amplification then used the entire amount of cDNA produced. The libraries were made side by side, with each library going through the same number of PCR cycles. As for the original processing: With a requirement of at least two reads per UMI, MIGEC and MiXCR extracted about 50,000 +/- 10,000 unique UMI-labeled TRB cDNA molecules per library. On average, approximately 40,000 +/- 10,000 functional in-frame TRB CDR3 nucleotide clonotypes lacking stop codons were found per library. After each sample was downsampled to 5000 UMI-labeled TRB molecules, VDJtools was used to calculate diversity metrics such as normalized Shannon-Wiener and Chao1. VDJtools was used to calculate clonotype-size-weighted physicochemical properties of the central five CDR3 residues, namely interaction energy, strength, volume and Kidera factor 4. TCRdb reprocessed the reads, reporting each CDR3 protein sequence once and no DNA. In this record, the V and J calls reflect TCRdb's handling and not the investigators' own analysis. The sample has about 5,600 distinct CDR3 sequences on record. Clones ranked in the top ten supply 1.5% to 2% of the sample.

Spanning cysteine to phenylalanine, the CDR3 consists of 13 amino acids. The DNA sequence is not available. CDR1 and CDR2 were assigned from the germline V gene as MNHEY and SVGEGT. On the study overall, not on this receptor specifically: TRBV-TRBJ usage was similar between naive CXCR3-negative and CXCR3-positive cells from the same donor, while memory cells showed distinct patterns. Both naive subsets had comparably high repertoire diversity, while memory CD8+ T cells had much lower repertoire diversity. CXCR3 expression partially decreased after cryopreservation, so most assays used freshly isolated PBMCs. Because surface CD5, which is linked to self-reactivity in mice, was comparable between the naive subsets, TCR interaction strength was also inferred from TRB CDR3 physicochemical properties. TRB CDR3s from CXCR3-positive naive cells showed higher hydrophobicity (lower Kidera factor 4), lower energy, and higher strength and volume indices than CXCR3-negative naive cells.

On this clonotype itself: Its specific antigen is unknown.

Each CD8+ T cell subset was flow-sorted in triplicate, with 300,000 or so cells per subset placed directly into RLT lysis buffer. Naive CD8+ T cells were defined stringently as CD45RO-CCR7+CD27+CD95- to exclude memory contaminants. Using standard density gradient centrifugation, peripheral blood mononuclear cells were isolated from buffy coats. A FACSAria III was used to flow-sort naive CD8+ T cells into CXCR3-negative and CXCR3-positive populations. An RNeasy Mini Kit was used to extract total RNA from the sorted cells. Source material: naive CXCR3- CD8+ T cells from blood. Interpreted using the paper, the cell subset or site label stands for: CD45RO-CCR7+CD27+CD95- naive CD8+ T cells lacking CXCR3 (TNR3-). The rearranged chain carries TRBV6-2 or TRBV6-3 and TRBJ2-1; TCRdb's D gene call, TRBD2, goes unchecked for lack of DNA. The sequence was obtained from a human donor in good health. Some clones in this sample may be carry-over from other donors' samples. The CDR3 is CASSPPGRGPQFF.